This passage covers 11 T cell receptor beta chains from one sample sequenced in a study of OX40 agonist ivuxolimab in advanced cancers. Clones were sequenced by immunoSEQ multiplex PCR, and TCRdb holds only the in-frame ones, with some missing. The data hold 90,000 or so clones, with around 87% observed a single time. Specimen: CD4+ or CD8+ T cells sorted from blood, collected in a trial of the OX40 agonist ivuxolimab. The receptors shown here come from an adult with an advanced solid tumor such as melanoma, head and neck, liver or kidney cancer.

The genes are TRBV5-4 and TRBJ2-2, with 9 nucleotides matching TRBD1. Germline V lookup: CDR1 SGHNT, CDR2 YYREEE (reference sequence). The junction had 4 bases not matched to a gene; V was cut back by 3 bases and J by 4 bases. This CDR3 is 15 amino acids long. The DNA for the CDR3 is TGTGCCAGCAGCTCGGGACAGGGATCCACCGGGGAGCTGTTTTTT. This encodes CASSSGQGSTGELFF. Full variable domain (remainder filled in from reference TRBV5-4 and TRBJ2-2): ETGVTQSPTHLIKTRGQQVTLRCSSQSGHNTVSWYQQALGQGPQFIFQYYREEENGRGNFPPRFSGLQFPNYSSELNVNALELDDSALYLCASSSGQGSTGELFFGEGSRLTVL.

This sequence joins TRBV18 and TRBJ2-7, with 10 bases identical to TRBD1. Germline loops: CDR1 KGHSH, CDR2 LQKENI. V lost 3 bases and J lost 2; bases outside the gene matches: 1. CDR3 length: 14 amino acids. Here the CDR3 reads CASSPDRGTYEQYF. CDR3 sequence (DNA): TGTGCCAGCTCACCGGACAGGGGGACCTACGAGCAGTACTTC.

Note on this clone: Other DNA sequences in the same sample also yield this CDR3. This sequence joins TRBV18 and TRBJ1-1; unclear D gene. CDR1 and CDR2 from the germline V gene are KGHSH and LQKENI. The CDR3 covers 13 residues. V lost 1 base, J lost 1 base, and 4 bases lay in between. The CDR3 loop is CASSPQGNTEAFF. For the CDR3, the DNA is TGTGCCAGCTCACCACAGGGGAACACTGAAGCTTTCTTT.

V and J are TRBV5-4 and TRBJ2-2; TRBD2 is a possible D gene (5 bases). The CDR3 has 15 amino acids. Germline loops: CDR1 SGHNT, CDR2 YYREEE (reference sequence). The V gene lost 0 bases and the J gene lost 2 bases, with 8 bases spanning the gap. CDR3 sequence reads: CASSLGSVNTGELFF. The CDR3 DNA is TGTGCCAGCAGCTTGGGTAGCGTTAACACCGGGGAGCTGTTTTTT.

This chain uses TRBV9 with TRBJ2-3, with 9 bases fitting TRBD2. The trim removed 3 bases at V and 2 bases at J, leaving 7 bases unmatched. There are 16 residues in the CDR3. CDR1 is SGDLS, CDR2 YYNGEE, per germline. CDR3 nucleotide sequence: TGTGCCAGCAGCGCCTTTCTAGCGGGGTCCACAGATACGCAGTATTTT. This gives the protein CASSAFLAGSTDTQYF. Full variable domain (missing parts from reference TRBV9 and TRBJ2-3): DSGVTQTPKHLITATGQRVTLRCSPRSGDLSVYWYQQSLDQGLQFLIQYYNGEERAKGNILERFSAQQFPDLHSELNLSSLELGDSALYFCASSAFLAGSTDTQYFGPGTRLTVL.

The chain carries TRBV19 and TRBJ2-3, with D possibly TRBD1 on 6 matching bases. The V gene lost 5 bases and the J gene lost 6 bases, with 21 bases spanning the gap. The CDR3 covers 16 residues. Per the germline V gene, CDR1 is LNHDA and CDR2 is SQIVND (reference sequence). The DNA for the CDR3 is TGTGCCAGTAGTCACAACCCGGGACAACGGACCGATACGCAGTATTTT. It specifies CASSHNPGQRTDTQYF.

This clone was found once. The rearrangement links TRBV19 to TRBJ2-6, with TRBD1 matching over 8 bases. The germline gives CDR1 LNHDA, CDR2 SQIVND (reference sequence). V dropped 5 bases and J dropped 0; count of bases not matched to a gene: 12. The CDR3 runs 19 residues. The DNA of the CDR3 is TGTGCCAGTAGTCTTCAAACAGGGGGTGGATTCTCTGGGGCCAACGTCCTGACTTTC. This translates into CASSLQTGGGFSGANVLTF.

The chain recombines TRBV5-1 with TRBJ2-1; 9 bases are shared with TRBD2. This CDR3 is 14 amino acids long. V dropped 1 base and J dropped 6; count of bases not matched to a gene: 2. Germline CDR1 SGHRS, CDR2 YFSETQ. CDR3 bases: TGCGCCAGCAGCTTGCTAGCGGGGCCCAATGAGCAGTTCTTC. It translates to CASSLLAGPNEQFF. Full variable domain (missing parts from reference TRBV5-1 and TRBJ2-1): KAGVTQTPRYLIKTRGQQVTLSCSPISGHRSVSWYQQTPGQGLQFLFEYFSETQRNKGNFPGRFSGRQFSNSRSEMNVSTLELGDSALYLCASSLLAGPNEQFFGPGTRLTVL.

The chain recombines TRBV2 with TRBJ2-3, with 9 bases that match TRBD1. This CDR3 is 15 amino acids long. Germline V gene sequence: CDR1 SNHLY, CDR2 FYNNEI. Trimming cost V 1 base and J 4 bases; bases outside gene matches: 3. CDR3 DNA sequence: TGTGCCAGCAGTGAAGGACAGGGGGGGGCAGATACGCAGTATTTT. This codes for CASSEGQGGADTQYF.

The chain carries TRBV27 and TRBJ1-1; no clear D gene. V was cut by 6 bases and J by 4 bases, with 15 bases left in between. The germline V gene encodes CDR1 MNHEY and CDR2 SMNVEV (reference sequence). The CDR3 sequence is 14 residues long. The CDR3 DNA reads TGTGCCAGCAGATACCGAAACAGTGCCACTGAAGCTTTCTTT. Translation: CASRYRNSATEAFF.

This clone was seen a handful of times. The chain employs TRBV28 and TRBJ2-2; 7 bases fit TRBD2. Germline V gene lookup returns CDR1 MDHEN and CDR2 SYDVKM. The CDR3 spans 14 residues. J gave up 2 bases and V 7 bases, and 4 bases lay outside the gene matches. This CDR3 reads CASIVAGNTGELFF. In DNA, the CDR3 is TGTGCCAGCATAGTAGCGGGCAACACCGGGGAGCTGTTTTTT. Full variable domain (remainder filled in from reference TRBV28 and TRBJ2-2): DVKVTQSSRYLVKRTGEKVFLECVQDMDHENMFWYRQDPGLGLRLIYFSYDVKMKEKGDIPEGYSVSREKKERFSLILESASTNQTSMYLCASIVAGNTGELFFGEGSRLTVL.